This T cell receptor (beta chain) was sequenced for a study of cytomegalovirus exposure and HLA in healthy donors. In the study overall: The same platform as the roughly 700 first-cohort repertoires was used for the 95 to 150 validation repertoires, a later analysis reported. Overall study findings and caveats: Later, an analysis found that TCR clusters from the first cohort tended to co-occur in the 90 to 150 validation repertoires. It was reportedly the case that the classifier diagnosed cytomegalovirus status with high specificity and sensitivity. Rarity characterized most TCR sequences, yet some public TCRs appeared in many donors.

Here immunoSEQ multiplex PCR was the method, and the copy in TCRdb shows in-frame clones only, minus some. The sample includes over 150,000 clones, approximately 83% of them seen just once. The CDR3 spans 16 residues. J was trimmed by 2 bases and V by 5 bases; bases with no gene match: 8. The germline V gene has CDR1 SGHTA and CDR2 FQGTGA. Only a few counts were recorded for this clone. No antigen is known for it. The sequence derives from a woman under 30 in good health and CMV-seropositive. The V and J genes are TRBV7-3 and TRBJ2-2; TRBD2 matches 7 bases. The sequencing sample was made of PBMCs. The CDR3 region is CASSRLAGVNTGELFF. The CDR3 nucleotides are TGTGCCAGCAGCCGCTTGGCGGGGGTTAACACCGGGGAGCTGTTTTTT.